A selection of T cell receptor beta chains follows, all from one sample in a study of T cells after somatic rescue of genetic block. Assay used: immunoSEQ multiplex PCR; TCRdb lists only in-frame clones, some missing. The sample gives 7,500 to 9,500 clones, roughly 76% of which show up once; about 25% is in the top ten. The specimen was peripheral blood mononuclear cells (PBMCs). These receptors originate from a boy under 18. CDR3s include the opening cysteine and the closing phenylalanine or tryptophan. A D gene is named only where the DNA matches it firmly. Size is stated for part of the rows, as once, few or many counts, or as a class when the clone is expanded.

V gene: TRBV25-1; D gene: TRBD1; J gene: TRBJ1-1; clone size: -; CDR3 DNA: TGTGCCAGCAGTGGATTGACAGGGGTATTGAGGACTGAAGCTTTCTTT; CDR3 protein: CASSGLTGVLRTEAFF
V gene: TRBV5-4; D gene: TRBD1; J gene: TRBJ2-4; clone size: -; CDR3 DNA: TGTGCCAGCAGCTCCTCCCGGGACAGGGGGGTTGAGGCCAAAAACATTCAGTACTTC; CDR3 protein: CASSSSRDRGVEAKNIQYF
V gene: TRBV5-6; D gene: TRBD1; J gene: TRBJ1-4; clone size: -; CDR3 DNA: TGTGCCAGCAGCCTCGCCGGGACAGGGGATGAAAAACTGTTTTTT; CDR3 protein: CASSLAGTGDEKLFF
V gene: TRBV19; D gene: TRBD2; J gene: TRBJ2-1; clone size: -; CDR3 DNA: TGTGCCAGTACCCCCTTAGCGGGACCCGGGCAGTTCTTC; CDR3 protein: CASTPLAGPGQFF
V gene: TRBV7-3; D gene: -; J gene: TRBJ2-3; clone size: -; CDR3 DNA: TGTGCCAGCAGCTTAACGGGGCGGCTAGTAACAGATACGCAGTATTTT; CDR3 protein: CASSLTGRLVTDTQYF
V gene: TRBV6-1; D gene: -; J gene: TRBJ2-1; clone size: once; CDR3 DNA: TGTGCCAGCAGTGAACGAAGGGTCAATGAGCAGTTCTTC; CDR3 protein: CASSERRVNEQFF
V gene: TRBV19; D gene: -; J gene: TRBJ1-1; clone size: -; CDR3 DNA: TGTGCCAGTAGTATTGCCACTGAAGCTTTCTTT; CDR3 protein: CASSIATEAFF
V gene: TRBV11-3; D gene: TRBD2; J gene: TRBJ2-2; clone size: -; CDR3 DNA: TGTGCCAGCAGGACTAGCGGGAGTACCGGGGAGCTGTTTTTT; CDR3 protein: CASRTSGSTGELFF
V gene: TRBV6-6; D gene: -; J gene: TRBJ1-1; clone size: -; CDR3 DNA: TGTGCCAGCAGTTACTCCCGGCAGACGAACACTGAAGCTTTCTTT; CDR3 protein: CASSYSRQTNTEAFF
V gene: TRBV4-2; D gene: -; J gene: TRBJ2-7; clone size: -; CDR3 DNA: TGTGCCAGCAGCCAAGCTAGGAACGAGCAGTACTTC; CDR3 protein: CASSQARNEQYF
V gene: TRBV2; D gene: -; J gene: TRBJ1-5; clone size: -; CDR3 DNA: TGTGCCAGCAGGAAGGGCGGGGGGAGATATAGCAATCAGCCCCAGCATTTT; CDR3 protein: CASRKGGGRYSNQPQHF
V gene: TRBV7-9; D gene: -; J gene: TRBJ1-2; clone size: once; CDR3 DNA: TGTGCCAGCAGCGCCTGGCACTATGGCTACACCTTC; CDR3 protein: CASSAWHYGYTF